The 7 T cell receptor beta chains presented below share a single source sample, sequenced in a study of T cell clonotyping in hematopoietic cell transplantation. Profiling relied on immunoSEQ multiplex PCR, and the TCRdb table lists in-frame clones only, not all of them. The table lists 3,000 to 4,500 clones, around 17% of them singletons. The material sequenced was peripheral blood mononuclear cells, taken 30 days after allogeneic stem cell transplant. The receptor set was obtained from a male patient in his forties or fifties who had an allogeneic stem cell transplant from a related donor, so the T cells may come from the graft donor. Some clones in this sample may be carry-over from other donors' samples.

V and J are TRBV5-1 and TRBJ2-7, with 9 bases aligning to TRBD1. Germline assignment: CDR1 SGHRS and CDR2 YFSETQ. Germline trimming cut 4 bases from V and 1 base from J; bases unmatched to any gene: 9. The CDR3 consists of 16 residues. The CDR3 is CASSPKQGATSYEQYF. DNA for the CDR3: TGCGCCAGCAGCCCGAAACAGGGGGCAACTTCCTACGAGCAGTACTTC.

This clone was counted between two and nine times. The chain employs TRBV30 and TRBJ2-5; D may correspond to TRBD1 or TRBD2 (6 bases each). V lost 3 bases and J 5 bases, leaving 13 bases between the germline ends. Germline loops: CDR1 GTSNPN, CDR2 SVGIG (reference sequence). CDR3 length: 13 amino acids. The chain's CDR3 is CAWSETGRETQYF. CDR3 in DNA: TGTGCCTGGAGCGAAACAGGGAGGGAGACCCAGTACTTC.

By proportion, this clone is medium-sized. This chain joins TRBV29-1 and TRBJ1-1; the D gene is possibly TRBD1 (5 bases). The germline V and J ends were trimmed by 7 bases and 5 bases, with 8 bases remaining between them. CDR3 length: 10 amino acids. Germline CDR1 is SQVTM and CDR2 is ANQGSEA. The CDR3 DNA sequence: TGCAGCGCTTGGGGGACTGAAGCTTTCTTT. Translating gives CSAWGTEAFF.

This clone has just a few counts. The genes are TRBV7-9 and TRBJ1-2, with D perhaps matching TRBD1 (5 bases). This CDR3 is built from 13 residues. V lost 5 bases and J 7 bases, leaving 14 bases between the germline ends. In germline, CDR1 is SEHNR, CDR2 FQNEAQ (reference sequence). The CDR3 DNA reads as TGTGCCAGCAGCCCTGTCGGGGGAGGTGGCTACACCTTC. Protein: CASSPVGGGGYTF.

The rearrangement uses TRBV30 and TRBJ2-7; D ambiguous. The CDR3 sequence is 10 residues long. Trimming removed 2 bases at V and 6 bases at J, with 5 bases between. Germline V gene data show CDR1 as GTSNPN and CDR2 as SVGIG (reference sequence). Here the CDR3 DNA reads TGTGCCTGGAGTTTGCGCGAGCAGTACTTC. Amino acid sequence: CAWSLREQYF.

This chain links TRBV4-3 with TRBJ2-7, with no clear D. CDR3 length equals 13 residues. Germline-derived CDR1 and CDR2 are LGHNA and YSLEER. V was cut by 1 base and J by 5 bases, with 9 bases left in between. The CDR3 DNA reads TGCGCCAGCAGCCAAGCTACGCAGGACGAGCAGTACTTC. Translation gives CASSQATQDEQYF.

The rearrangement links TRBV9 to TRBJ2-5, with D tentatively TRBD1 or TRBD2 (6 bases each). This CDR3 has 15 amino acids. Germline lookup yields CDR1 SGDLS and CDR2 YYNGEE. V was clipped by 5 bases and J by 1 base, with 15 bases between them. CDR3 nucleotides: TGTGCCAGCAGTGAGGGGGACTGGACCCAAGAGACCCAGTACTTC. It yields the protein CASSEGDWTQETQYF.